One and the same sample provided the 15 T cell receptor beta chains below, sequenced in a study of CD4 T cell repertoires in COVID-19. Using immunoSEQ multiplex PCR, the repertoire was profiled, and TCRdb retains in-frame clones only, with some absent. The profile shows more than 65,000 clones, roughly 85% of them singletons. Source: CD4+ T cells from peripheral blood, taken after recovery from COVID-19. Receptors were obtained from a human donor who had COVID-19.

The rearrangement joins TRBV5-5 to TRBJ1-1, with D uncertain. Germline V gene data show CDR1 as SGHKS and CDR2 as YYEKEE (reference sequence). CDR3 length equals 13 residues. V was trimmed by 1 base and J by 5 bases, leaving 9 bases between them. In DNA form, the CDR3 reads TGTGCCAGCAGCTTGTCGTACGGAACTGAAGCTTTCTTT. This translates into CASSLSYGTEAFF. Full variable domain (missing parts from reference TRBV5-5 and TRBJ1-1): DAGVTQSPTHLIKTRGQQVTLRCSPISGHKSVSWYQQVLGQGPQFIFQYYEKEERGRGNFPDRFSARQFPNYSSELNVNALLLGDSALYLCASSLSYGTEAFFGQGTRLTVV.

The CDR3 loop reads CASSSSGLGDTEAFF. CDR3 nucleotides: TGTGCCAGCAGTAGCTCAGGGCTGGGGGACACTGAAGCTTTCTTT. The chain uses TRBV6-4 and TRBJ1-1; D may be TRBD1 (5 bases). V lost 5 bases to trimming and J lost 3 bases, with 16 bases between them. Germline CDR1 is MRHNA and CDR2 is SNTAGT. The CDR3 is 15 residues long.

The J gene is TRBJ2-7, the V gene TRBV7-2, with D possibly matching TRBD2 (5 bases). V lost 7 bases to trimming and J lost 7 bases, with 11 bases between them. Germline CDR1 reads SGHTA; CDR2 reads FQGNSA. The CDR3 totals 11 residues. The CDR3 DNA follows: TGTGCCAGCAACGGACTTGGAGAGCAGTACTTC. Encoded protein: CASNGLGEQYF. The variable domain in full, completed from reference TRBV7-2 and TRBJ2-7, reads GAGVSQSPSNKVTEKGKDVELRCDPISGHTALYWYRQSLGQGLEFLIYFQGNSAPDKSGLPSDRFSAERTGGSVSTLTIQRTQQEDSAVYLCASNGLGEQYFGPGTRLTVT.

This clone was counted a single time. The chain carries TRBV28 and TRBJ2-5; no definite D call. This CDR3 comprises 15 residues. Germline assignment: CDR1 MDHEN and CDR2 SYDVKM. Trimming removed 2 bases at V and 0 bases at J, with 10 bases between. CDR3 coding DNA: TGTGCCAGCAGTTTAGTTACCAACCACCAAGAGACCCAGTACTTC. Translation gives CASSLVTNHQETQYF.

Remarks on this clone: The conserved phenylalanine or tryptophan normally closing the CDR3 is absent here, so this likely arose from a read error. No DNA is shown, since the ends of the CDR3 on it are uncertain; the CDR3 is the one TCRdb lists. The chain recombines TRBV6-1 with TRBJ1-5. The length of the CDR3 is 13 amino acids, counting both ends. Germline V lookup: CDR1 MNHNS, CDR2 SASEGT. The CDR3 sequence is CASSEGGLSWNFC.

DNA of the CDR3: TGTGCCAGCAGCTTAGATAGTTTTAGGCTAGCGGGGGACAATGAGCAGTTCTTC. It yields the protein CASSLDSFRLAGDNEQFF. The V and J genes are TRBV11-3 and TRBJ2-1; 10 nucleotides align to TRBD2. Germline V gene sequence: CDR1 SGHNT, CDR2 YENEEA. J gave up 5 bases and V 0 bases, and 10 bases lay outside the gene matches. The CDR3 length is 18 residues.

The genes are TRBV28 and TRBJ2-3, with 12 bases fitting TRBD2. Trimming cost V 2 bases and J 0 bases; bases outside gene matches: 3. This CDR3 has 17 amino acids. Germline lookup yields CDR1 MDHEN and CDR2 SYDVKM. This chain's CDR3 is CASSLGLAGTSTDTQYF. DNA of the CDR3: TGTGCCAGCAGTTTAGGACTAGCGGGAACCAGCACAGATACGCAGTATTTT.

This clone was seen a single time. CDR3 DNA sequence: TGTGCCAGCAGCCGCGGGACCGAAGAAGAGACCCAGTACTTC. This codes for CASSRGTEEETQYF. The J gene is TRBJ2-5, the V gene TRBV3-1 (or the pseudogene TRBV3-2); weak D call: TRBD2 (6 bases). The length of the CDR3 is 14 residues. V was cut by 4 bases and J by 3 bases, with 12 bases left in between. Germline CDR1 and CDR2: LGHDT and YNNKEL (reference sequence).

This chain uses TRBV2 with TRBJ1-4; 7 bases agree with TRBD1. The CDR3 sequence is 13 residues long. Losses at the gene ends were 5 bases for V and 4 bases for J; bases not matched to a gene: 1. Germline CDR1 is SNHLY and CDR2 is FYNNEI. This CDR3 reads CASSRDSNEKLFF. DNA of the CDR3: TGTGCCAGCAGTCGGGACAGTAATGAAAAACTGTTTTTT.

Only one count was recorded for this clone. The chain combines TRBV7-9 with TRBJ2-7; 7 nucleotides line up with TRBD1. The V gene end was trimmed by 1 base and the J gene end by 1 base; junction bases not matched to a gene: 4. The CDR3 totals 15 residues. Germline values: CDR1 SEHNR, CDR2 FQNEAQ (reference sequence). CDR3 coding DNA: TGTGCCAGCAGCTTAGTCGCGACAGGGTCCTACGAGCAGTACTTC. Translated: CASSLVATGSYEQYF.

The rearrangement links TRBV11-2 to TRBJ2-7; no clear D gene. The CDR3 sequence is 11 residues long. V was cut by 3 bases and J by 4 bases, with 4 bases left in between. Germline V gene lookup returns CDR1 SGHAT and CDR2 FQNNGV. The CDR3 reads CASSFMYEQYF. For the CDR3, the DNA is TGTGCCAGCAGCTTCATGTACGAGCAGTACTTC. The full variable domain, with the rest looked up from reference TRBV11-2 and TRBJ2-7, is EAGVAQSPRYKIIEKRQSVAFWCNPISGHATLYWYQQILGQGPKLLIQFQNNGVVDDSQLPKDRFSAERLKGVDSTLKIQPAKLEDSAVYLCASSFMYEQYFGPGTRLTVT.

The gene calls are TRBV2 and TRBJ1-5, with 8 bases aligning to TRBD1. The germline V gene encodes CDR1 SNHLY and CDR2 FYNNEI. Germline trimming cut 6 bases from V and 5 bases from J; bases unmatched to any gene: 3. The CDR3 sequence is 13 residues long. CDR3 sequence (DNA): TGTGCCAGCAGCGGGACAGGCTATCAGCCCCAGCATTTT. It specifies CASSGTGYQPQHF. Supplemented by reference TRBV2 and TRBJ1-5, the full variable domain reads EPEVTQTPSHQVTQMGQEVILRCVPISNHLYFYWYRQILGQKVEFLVSFYNNEISEKSEIFDDQFSVERPDGSNFTLKIRSTKLEDSAMYFCASSGTGYQPQHFGDGTRLSIL.

The CDR3 protein is CASSFRGLTQETQYF. DNA of the CDR3: TGCGCCAGCAGCTTTAGGGGCTTAACGCAAGAGACCCAGTACTTC. The V gene is TRBV5-1, the J gene TRBJ2-5; perhaps TRBD1 as D (5 bases). Trimming pared 2 bases from V and 2 bases from J, leaving 13 bases between. CDR3 length: 15 residues. Looked up from germline, CDR1 is SGHRS and CDR2 is YFSETQ.

The chain recombines TRBV11-1 with TRBJ1-4; perhaps TRBD1 as D (5 bases). From germline, CDR1 is SGHAT and CDR2 FQDESV (reference sequence). This CDR3 contains 14 residues. V was cut by 7 bases and J by 8 bases, with 17 bases left in between. The CDR3 protein is CASTDHTGTEKLFF. DNA for the CDR3: TGTGCCAGCACCGACCACACAGGTACCGAAAAACTGTTTTTT.

This rearrangement joins TRBV7-2 to TRBJ2-3, with TRBD2 matching over 13 bases. V lost 5 bases, J lost 2 bases, and 7 bases stayed unmatched. In germline, CDR1 is SGHTA, CDR2 FQGNSA. The CDR3 runs to 17 residues. The CDR3 reads CASSPGLAGRFTDTQYF. The CDR3 bases are TGTGCCAGCAGCCCGGGACTAGCGGGGCGATTCACAGATACGCAGTATTTT.